This TCR beta chain stems from a study of blood T cells in healthy people across ages. Study-wide background: About one barcoded beta molecule was captured per two T cells (by template switching). The study, taken as a whole, reports: Age brought a roughly linear fall in TCR beta diversity measured per million T cells. More naive CD4+ cells and higher diversity marked long-lived donors relative to aged donors.

This clonotype was picked up many times. Its cognate antigen is unknown. Then a second PCR, running about 6 to 11 cycles, was carried out with a sample-barcoded 5' primer and a J-beta primer mix. Each CDR3 protein is one row after TCRdb ran MiXCR on the 5' RACE reads. The sample includes about 650,000 distinct CDR3 sequences, 52% of them seen just once. CDR1 SQVTM and CDR2 ANQGSEA come from the germline V gene. The CDR3 length is 17 residues. The V end was cut by 3 bases, the J end by 1 base, with 21 bases between. Source material: blood. This TCR came from an elderly woman in good health. The V and J genes are TRBV29-1 and TRBJ2-5, with D perhaps being TRBD1 or TRBD2 (5 bases each). The CDR3, as DNA: TGCAGCGTTGATCGAGGGGACCTGACAAGCAGCCAAGAGACCCAGTACTTC. Protein product: CSVDRGDLTSSQETQYF.